This T cell receptor (beta chain) was captured in a study of T cells in Graves' hyperthyroidism and ophthalmopathy. About the study: Peripheral blood was taken when the disease was first diagnosed, before any treatment began. Study results and caveats: A model of 13 V-J pairs discriminated ophthalmopathy from stable hyperthyroidism.

Trimming removed 5 bases at V and 9 bases at J, with 20 bases between. Germline V gives CDR1 MGHRA, CDR2 YSYEKL. The CDR3 totals 15 residues. Graves' hyperthyroidism is called stable when ophthalmopathy does not progress within 18 months. A note on this clonotype: Antigen: not known.

The TCR beta CDR3 regions underwent amplification using RNA transcripts as the source. A first-round RT-PCR of the TCR CDR3 used the HTBI primer set. TCRdb recomputed calls from the multiplex PCR reads with MiXCR, one row per CDR3 protein. The sample consists of 750,000 to 950,000 distinct CDR3 sequences, around 39% of them appearing once. This clonotype was sampled from a man between 18 and 29 years old with Graves' hyperthyroidism. V and J are TRBV4-1 and TRBJ1-5; no definite D call. The material sequenced was blood. The DNA for the CDR3 is TGCGCCAGCAGCTTGTCATGGGTTCGGGAAGCGCCCCAGCATTTT. This translates into CASSLSWVREAPQHF.